The 31 T cell receptor beta chains below all came from one sample that was sequenced in a study of beta chain features in type 1 diabetes (dated by TCRdb to the late 2010s). The library was made by the immunoSEQ multiplex PCR assay. The entire amount of isolated RNA was reverse transcribed using the High Capacity cDNA Reverse Transcription Kit, so the sequenced TCRB transcripts were expressed ones. This immuneACCESS table, as held by TCRdb, lists in-frame sequences with V and J called but not all clones. Of the missing ones, under half trace to an unresolved V gene in checked studies; the others have no known cause. The sample includes a few hundred thousand clones, with roughly 30% observed a single time. 4% of the sample lies in the top ten. Material for sequencing was central memory CD4+ T cells from blood. The receptors come from a man aged 30 to 39 in good health.

Concerning this clone itself: Other DNA sequences within the sample encode an identical CDR3. V is TRBV29-1 and J is TRBJ2-3; 11 nucleotides line up with TRBD2. The V and J ends lost 8 bases and 10 bases, in that order; junction bases with no gene match: 14. Germline lookup yields CDR1 SQVTM and CDR2 ANQGSEA. CDR3 length equals 14 residues. The CDR3 DNA is TGCAGCCTGGCGTTGGTAGCGGGGGGGTCGGCGCAGTATTTT. The encoded protein is CSLALVAGGSAQYF.

This chain joins TRBV18 and TRBJ2-6; TRBD1 agrees at 9 bases. With V trimmed by 4 bases and J by 4 bases, 2 bases remained unmatched. Germline V gene lookup returns CDR1 KGHSH and CDR2 LQKENI. This CDR3 contains 15 residues. DNA for the CDR3: TGTGCCAGCTCACTACAGGGGGCCGGGGCCAACGTCCTGACTTTC. Amino acid sequence: CASSLQGAGANVLTF.

This clone appeared a few times. The V and J genes are TRBV7-9 and TRBJ2-2; D is perhaps TRBD1 (5 bases). The CDR3 length is 13 residues. Germline CDR1 SEHNR, CDR2 FQNEAQ (reference sequence). The ends were cut back, 3 bases at V and 6 bases at J, with 8 bases in the middle. The CDR3 coding sequence is TGTGCCAGCAGCTTCAGGGTCGCCGGGGAGCTGTTTTTT. Translating it yields CASSFRVAGELFF.

The genes are TRBV28 and TRBJ2-3; D not certain. There are 14 residues in the CDR3. Per germline, CDR1 MDHEN and CDR2 SYDVKM. Trimming stripped 5 bases from V and 6 bases from J, with 15 bases between. The CDR3 reads CASSVQTRTDTQYF. CDR3 nucleotides: TGTGCCAGCAGTGTCCAGACCCGTACGGATACGCAGTATTTT.

There are a few counts of this clone. The rearrangement uses TRBV29-1 and TRBJ2-1; D remains ambiguous. The CDR3 runs 13 residues. V lost 1 base, J lost 9 bases, and 13 bases lay in between. Per the germline V gene, CDR1 is SQVTM and CDR2 is ANQGSEA. The CDR3 here is CSVEVGSWGEQFF. The CDR3 nucleotides are TGCAGCGTTGAAGTGGGTAGCTGGGGTGAGCAGTTCTTC.

This chain links TRBV6-1 with TRBJ1-2, with D possibly matching TRBD1 (5 bases). CDR3 length equals 13 residues. V lost 5 bases and J 5 bases, leaving 12 bases between the germline ends. The germline CDR1 and CDR2 sequences are MNHNS and SASEGT. The CDR3 DNA sequence: TGTGCCAGCAGTCGACAGCTAGATTATGGCTACACCTTC. It is translated as CASSRQLDYGYTF.

CDR3: CSVGQGFGSYEQYF. The DNA of the CDR3 is TGCAGCGTTGGGCAGGGCTTTGGGTCCTACGAGCAGTACTTC. The chain joins TRBV29-1 to TRBJ2-7, with D possibly TRBD1 on 5 matching bases. Trimming removed 4 bases from V and 1 base from J, with 14 bases in between. The germline CDR1 and CDR2 sequences are SQVTM and ANQGSEA. The CDR3 runs to 14 residues.

The chain combines TRBV18 with TRBJ1-1; 7 nucleotides agree with TRBD1. The trim removed 4 bases at V and 7 bases at J, leaving 12 bases unmatched. The CDR3 extends over 15 amino acids. CDR1 is KGHSH and CDR2 is LQKENI in the germline V gene. The DNA for the CDR3 is TGTGCCAGCTCACGAACCGACAGGGCGTTCGATGAAGCTTTCTTT. This codes for CASSRTDRAFDEAFF.

This clone was detected many times. The chain links TRBV2 to TRBJ2-1, with D unclear. With 8 bases removed from V and 2 bases from J, the gap between germline ends came to 10 bases. CDR1 is SNHLY, CDR2 FYNNEI, per germline. The CDR3 has 13 amino acids. For the CDR3, the DNA is TGTGCCAGCGCGCGGTCGGCCTACAATGAGCAGTTCTTC. Encoded protein: CASARSAYNEQFF.

The table lists this clone with a few counts. This sequence joins TRBV7-2 and TRBJ2-2; D gene uncertain. The CDR3 sequence is 14 residues long. CDR1 is SGHTA and CDR2 is FQGNSA in the germline V gene. Trimming cost V 5 bases and J 4 bases, with 11 bases left between them. The CDR3 DNA is TGTGCCAGCAGCCCCCTAATCTTCACCGGGGAGCTGTTTTTT. It encodes CASSPLIFTGELFF.

The chain couples TRBV19 to TRBJ2-5; 8 bases fit TRBD2. V dropped 5 bases and J dropped 5; count of bases not matched to a gene: 7. Germline CDR1 LNHDA, CDR2 SQIVND (reference sequence). The CDR3 has 14 residues. The CDR3 loop is CASSVGRAFETQYF. The CDR3, as DNA: TGTGCCAGTAGTGTCGGGAGGGCCTTCGAGACCCAGTACTTC.

This chain joins TRBV2 and TRBJ2-5; D possibly uses TRBD1 or TRBD2 (6 bases each). The V end was cut by 1 base, the J end by 5 bases, with 14 bases between. The CDR3 contains 15 residues. The germline CDR1 and CDR2 sequences are SNHLY and FYNNEI. This chain's CDR3 is CASSEGRKGGETQYF. The CDR3 coding sequence is TGTGCCAGCAGTGAAGGGCGGAAAGGGGGGGAGACCCAGTACTTC.

This sequence joins TRBV5-4 and TRBJ2-3, with D perhaps TRBD1 (6 bases). This CDR3 is 13 amino acids long. Germline V lookup: CDR1 SGHNT, CDR2 YYREEE (reference sequence). Trimming shortened V by 4 bases and J by 2 bases, and 8 bases separated the two germline ends. CDR3 amino acids: CASSHRDTDTQYF. Written as DNA, the CDR3 is TGTGCCAGCAGCCACAGGGACACAGATACGCAGTATTTT.

This clone was seen only a few times. This rearrangement joins TRBV7-2 to TRBJ2-7, with D possibly being TRBD2 (6 bases). Trimming removed 7 bases at V and 5 bases at J, with 15 bases between. The germline V gene encodes CDR1 SGHTA and CDR2 FQGNSA. The CDR3 runs to 13 residues. The CDR3 is CASTEWRGDEQYF. CDR3 sequence (DNA): TGTGCCAGCACCGAATGGCGGGGAGACGAGCAGTACTTC.

The chain carries TRBV2 and TRBJ1-5; D is unresolved. V was pared by 4 bases and J by 10 bases, with 11 bases between. The CDR3 has 12 amino acids. Germline V gene sequence: CDR1 SNHLY, CDR2 FYNNEI. The CDR3 spells CASSVTGNPQHF. As DNA, the CDR3 is TGTGCCAGCAGTGTTACGGGGAATCCCCAGCATTTT. The whole variable domain, filled in from reference TRBV2 and TRBJ1-5, reads EPEVTQTPSHQVTQMGQEVILRCVPISNHLYFYWYRQILGQKVEFLVSFYNNEISEKSEIFDDQFSVERPDGSNFTLKIRSTKLEDSAMYFCASSVTGNPQHFGDGTRLSIL.

This clone was seen more than once but under ten times. V usage is TRBV5-1 and J usage is TRBJ2-3; D not certain. CDR3 length: 12 amino acids. V was trimmed by 2 bases and J by 4 bases, leaving 5 bases between them. CDR1 is SGHRS, CDR2 YFSETQ, per germline. In DNA form, the CDR3 reads TGCGCCAGCAGCTTTAACTCAGATACGCAGTATTTT. It translates to CASSFNSDTQYF.

This clone was seen a handful of times. The V call is TRBV28, the J call TRBJ2-2, with TRBD1 identical over 7 bases. The germline V gene has CDR1 MDHEN and CDR2 SYDVKM. There are 15 residues in the CDR3. Unmatched junction bases numbered 9, after V lost 10 bases and J lost 1 base. CDR3 loop: CATSPRDRNTGELFF. CDR3 in DNA: TGTGCCACCTCCCCCCGGGACAGGAACACCGGGGAGCTGTTTTTT.

The chain carries TRBV28 and TRBJ2-5, with 10 bases aligning to TRBD2. Germline values: CDR1 MDHEN, CDR2 SYDVKM. V lost 6 bases to trimming and J lost 5 bases; unmatched junction nucleotides: 3. CDR3 size: 13 residues. This CDR3 reads CASREGLAETQYF. The CDR3 DNA follows: TGTGCCAGCAGGGAGGGACTAGCGGAGACCCAGTACTTC.

The rearrangement links TRBV7-2 to TRBJ2-7; TRBD1 might be the D (5 bases). CDR1 and CDR2 (germline): SGHTA, FQGNSA. Trimming left V 2 bases short and J 4 bases short, with 24 bases between. This CDR3 has 18 amino acids. The CDR3 DNA follows: TGTGCCAGCAGCTTATATCAAACGACCCGGACAATGAATTACGAGCAGTACTTC. Residues: CASSLYQTTRTMNYEQYF. Complete variable domain (other parts from reference TRBV7-2 and TRBJ2-7): GAGVSQSPSNKVTEKGKDVELRCDPISGHTALYWYRQSLGQGLEFLIYFQGNSAPDKSGLPSDRFSAERTGGSVSTLTIQRTQQEDSAVYLCASSLYQTTRTMNYEQYFGPGTRLTVT.

The chain couples TRBV7-9 to TRBJ1-5, with D possibly TRBD1 on 5 matching bases. Trimming removed 3 bases from V and 6 bases from J, with 12 bases in between. Germline CDR1 SEHNR, CDR2 FQNEAQ (reference sequence). This CDR3 comprises 14 residues. As DNA, the CDR3 is TGTGCCAGCAGCTTGCCGGGGGAGAGTCAGCCCCAGCATTTT. Translating it yields CASSLPGESQPQHF.

The V gene is TRBV5-1, the J gene TRBJ2-1; D remains ambiguous. The V gene's germline CDR1 is SGHRS and CDR2 YFSETQ. V lost 2 bases and J lost 1, with 19 bases in between. The CDR3 spans 18 residues. CDR3 sequence (DNA): TGCGCCAGCAGCTTAGCCCCAACAGCAGGCCCTTCCTACAATGAGCAGTTCTTC. It yields the protein CASSLAPTAGPSYNEQFF.

The chain employs TRBV14 and TRBJ2-5; D might be TRBD1 or TRBD2, each matching 5 bases. Per germline, CDR1 SGHDN and CDR2 FVKESK. The CDR3 sequence is 16 residues long. V dropped 0 bases and J dropped 3 bases, with 14 bases sitting between them. CDR3 DNA sequence: TGTGCCAGCAGCCAAGATTACCGTGGGGGTGAAGAGACCCAGTACTTC. Encoded protein: CASSQDYRGGEETQYF.

The CDR3 protein is CSVTDGSYEQYF. The CDR3 DNA follows: TGCAGCGTAACGGACGGGTCCTACGAGCAGTACTTC. The J gene is TRBJ2-7, the V gene TRBV29-1; D not resolved. CDR3 length: 12 amino acids. Per germline, CDR1 SQVTM and CDR2 ANQGSEA. V shed 6 bases and J shed 1 base, with 10 bases lying between them.

This clone was counted between two and nine times. The chain is built from TRBV7-9 and TRBJ2-2; D is undetermined. The CDR3 spans 14 residues. Between the trimmed V and J ends, which lost 0 bases and 3 bases, there was a span of 5 bases. Germline CDR1 SEHNR, CDR2 FQNEAQ (reference sequence). Here the CDR3 reads CASSLARDTGELFF. The CDR3 nucleotides are TGTGCCAGCAGCTTAGCCCGGGACACCGGGGAGCTGTTTTTT.

The chain carries TRBV20-1 and TRBJ1-4; D is unresolved. The germline V gene encodes CDR1 DFQATT and CDR2 SNEGSKA (reference sequence). The ends were cut back, 4 bases at V and 8 bases at J, with 8 bases in the middle. The CDR3 is 11 amino acids. In nucleotides, the CDR3 is TGCAGTGCTATCTCGGGGGAAAAACTGTTTTTT. It yields the protein CSAISGEKLFF.

V usage is TRBV6-1 and J usage is TRBJ2-5, with 10 bases lining up with TRBD2. Germline V gene sequence: CDR1 MNHNS, CDR2 SASEGT. V was pared by 4 bases and J by 2 bases, with 7 bases of the junction left unmatched. The CDR3 length is 16 residues. CDR3 in amino acids: CASSVAVAGGQETQYF. CDR3 bases: TGTGCCAGCAGTGTTGCCGTAGCGGGGGGTCAAGAGACCCAGTACTTC.

V gene TRBV30 combines with J gene TRBJ1-2; 7 bases fit TRBD1. The V gene end was trimmed by 1 base and the J gene end by 9 bases; junction bases not matched to a gene: 11. The germline CDR1 and CDR2 sequences are GTSNPN and SVGIG (reference sequence). The length of the CDR3 is 14 residues. CDR3 coding DNA: TGTGCCTGGAGTGAACTTCAGGGGGTATGGAGCTACACCTTC. Protein product: CAWSELQGVWSYTF.

This clone was seen a few times. This chain connects TRBV6-1 to TRBJ2-3; 9 nucleotides align to TRBD2. With 1 base clipped from V and 5 bases from J, the junction kept 7 bases outside the gene matches. Germline V gives CDR1 MNHNS, CDR2 SASEGT. This CDR3 comprises 16 residues. CDR3 amino acids: CASSEVGGRAEDTQYF. The CDR3 DNA reads as TGTGCCAGCAGTGAAGTTGGCGGGAGGGCAGAAGATACGCAGTATTTT.

The chain recombines TRBV9 with TRBJ2-7; D remains ambiguous. The germline V gene encodes CDR1 SGDLS and CDR2 YYNGEE. The CDR3 extends over 15 amino acids. Trimming took 4 bases from V and 0 from J, leaving 14 bases between them. CDR3 sequence (DNA): TGTGCCAGCAGCCCAAGCCCAGTCGGCTCCTACGAGCAGTACTTC. It is translated as CASSPSPVGSYEQYF.

This chain uses TRBV6-5 with TRBJ2-5; D ambiguous. The CDR3 has 13 amino acids. The ends were cut back, 5 bases at V and 3 bases at J, with 10 bases in the middle. Germline lookup yields CDR1 MNHEY and CDR2 SVGAGI. The CDR3: CASSTWAEETQYF. In DNA, the CDR3 is TGTGCCAGCAGTACGTGGGCCGAAGAGACCCAGTACTTC.

This clone appeared a few times. This chain connects TRBV7-8 to TRBJ2-1, with 10 bases identical to TRBD2. The length of the CDR3 is 14 residues. V dropped 5 bases and J dropped 5; count of bases not matched to a gene: 3. Looked up from germline, CDR1 is SGHVS and CDR2 is FQNEAQ. The CDR3 reads CASSRGTSDNEQFF. The DNA for the CDR3 is TGTGCCAGCAGCCGCGGGACTAGCGACAATGAGCAGTTCTTC.